The next 27 T cell receptor beta chains were all read from a single sample in a study of shared clonotypes between healthy human individuals. This table comes from immunoSEQ multiplex PCR, and its TCRdb copy is limited to in-frame clones, with some not included. The sample carries 2.3 million or so clones, just over 90% recorded once. Sequenced: naive CD4+ T cells from PBMCs. The subset was: CD45RA+ positively selected. The source of these receptors is a man between 18 and 29 years old in good health. Some clones in this sample may be carry-over from other donors' samples.

The gene calls are TRBV28 and TRBJ1-2; 9 positions agree with TRBD1. The CDR3 sequence is 15 residues long. From germline, CDR1 is MDHEN and CDR2 SYDVKM. The ends lost 6 bases at V and 6 bases at J; junction bases unmatched: 11. The CDR3 loop reads CASRHRDRVMDGYTF. The CDR3 DNA follows: TGTGCCAGCAGACACCGGGACAGGGTAATGGATGGCTACACCTTC.

On this clone itself: Other DNA sequences in the sample encode the same CDR3. The chain combines TRBV7-3 with TRBJ2-3; D is ambiguous. The CDR3 has 14 residues. Germline V CDR1 and CDR2: SGHTA, FQGTGA. V was clipped by 0 bases and J by 2 bases, with 6 bases between them. In nucleotides, the CDR3 is TGTGCCAGCAGCTTAACAGGCTACACAGATACGCAGTATTTT. Its protein is CASSLTGYTDTQYF.

The chain couples TRBV2 to TRBJ2-2, with D tentatively TRBD1 (6 bases). This CDR3 has 17 amino acids. CDR1 SNHLY and CDR2 FYNNEI come from the germline V gene. Trimming took off 5 bases at V and 0 bases at J, with 16 bases between the two ends. The CDR3 reads CASSSGQTIPNTGELFF. CDR3 sequence (DNA): TGTGCCAGCAGTTCCGGACAGACCATACCGAACACCGGGGAGCTGTTTTTT.

The chain is built from TRBV7-3 and TRBJ2-2; a weak D match, TRBD1 (6 bases). Germline CDR1 and CDR2: SGHTA and FQGTGA. Trimming stripped 1 base from V and 4 bases from J, with 13 bases between. CDR3 length: 16 amino acids. The CDR3 reads CASSLIAGDSTGELFF. The CDR3 DNA reads as TGTGCCAGCAGCTTAATTGCAGGGGATAGCACCGGGGAGCTGTTTTTT.

This clone was counted once. The chain is built from TRBV10-1 and TRBJ2-3; no clear D. Per germline, CDR1 WNHNN and CDR2 SYGVQD (reference sequence). The CDR3 length is 13 residues. Trimming left V 5 bases short and J 4 bases short, with 10 bases between. The CDR3 nucleotides read TGCGCCAGCAGTCCGGGTAGGGCAGATACGCAGTATTTT. Amino acids: CASSPGRADTQYF.

Only one count was recorded for this clone. The chain recombines TRBV19 with TRBJ2-1; D is possibly TRBD1 or TRBD2 (5 bases each). The V end lost 4 bases, the J end lost 7 bases, and 14 bases lay between the germline ends. The CDR3 runs to 14 residues. In germline, CDR1 is LNHDA, CDR2 SQIVND (reference sequence). CDR3 in amino acids: CASSTSRDVNEQFF. Written as DNA, the CDR3 is TGTGCCAGTAGTACGTCCCGGGACGTTAATGAGCAGTTCTTC.

V and J are TRBV11-2 and TRBJ2-5; possibly TRBD1 for D (6 bases). Trimming cost V 1 base and J 5 bases, with 14 bases left between them. This CDR3 comprises 15 residues. Germline V gene lookup returns CDR1 SGHAT and CDR2 FQNNGV. This CDR3 is CASSLVPQGRETQYF. CDR3 bases: TGTGCCAGCAGCTTAGTCCCGCAGGGGCGTGAGACCCAGTACTTC.

This clone was found a few times. The rearrangement uses TRBV7-2 and TRBJ1-1; TRBD1 is a possible D gene (5 bases). Germline-derived CDR1 and CDR2 are SGHTA and FQGNSA. The ends were cut back, 4 bases at V and 5 bases at J, with 14 bases in the middle. There are 14 residues in the CDR3. CDR3 sequence: CASSSRWGETEAFF. CDR3 coding DNA: TGTGCCAGCAGCTCAAGGTGGGGGGAGACTGAAGCTTTCTTT.

The J gene is TRBJ1-1, the V gene TRBV5-1; 8 nucleotides match TRBD1. The CDR3 length is 16 residues. V trimming: 4 bases; J trimming: 4 bases; junction bases outside the gene matches: 12. Germline V CDR1 and CDR2: SGHRS, YFSETQ. The CDR3 sequence is CASSPGQGRYGTEAFF. CDR3 in DNA: TGCGCCAGCAGCCCCGGACAGGGTAGGTACGGCACTGAAGCTTTCTTT.

This chain links TRBV7-9 with TRBJ1-2; possibly TRBD1 for D (5 bases). Germline V CDR1 and CDR2: SEHNR, FQNEAQ (reference sequence). Trimming removed 1 base at V and 1 base at J, with 13 bases between. This CDR3 is built from 16 residues. DNA of the CDR3: TGTGCCAGCAGCTTAGTAGTCGGGACGGGTAACTATGGCTACACCTTC. Amino acids: CASSLVVGTGNYGYTF.

V and J are TRBV9 and TRBJ2-1; 7 bases line up with TRBD2. CDR1 is SGDLS and CDR2 is YYNGEE in the germline V gene. The CDR3 is made up of 15 amino acids. V lost 2 bases to trimming and J lost 8 bases; unmatched junction nucleotides: 10. DNA for the CDR3: TGTGCCAGCAGCGTCCGGGACGGGAGGACCGATGAGCAGTTCTTC. The encoded protein is CASSVRDGRTDEQFF.

The chain carries TRBV7-3 and TRBJ2-1; TRBD2 matches at 11 bases. From germline, CDR1 is SGHTA and CDR2 FQGTGA. The CDR3 has 16 residues. The V segment lost 5 bases and the J segment 4 bases; nucleotides outside the gene matches: 7. CDR3 in amino acids: CASSPKTSGKYNEQFF. CDR3 coding DNA: TGTGCCAGCAGCCCGAAGACTAGCGGGAAATACAATGAGCAGTTCTTC.

The chain combines TRBV10-3 with TRBJ2-7; 8 bases match TRBD1. This CDR3 comprises 12 residues. J was trimmed by 4 bases and V by 11 bases; bases with no gene match: 7. The germline V gene encodes CDR1 ENHRY and CDR2 SYGVKD. CDR3 protein: CAFGQGTYEQYF. The CDR3, as DNA: TGTGCCTTTGGACAGGGTACGTACGAGCAGTACTTC.

The chain employs TRBV5-1 and TRBJ1-1; D unresolved. This CDR3 comprises 13 residues. V was shortened by 0 bases and J by 6 bases, with 9 bases between the two germline ends. Germline loops: CDR1 SGHRS, CDR2 YFSETQ. The CDR3 coding sequence is TGCGCCAGCAGCTTGGGGCAGTACCCTGAAGCTTTCTTT. Its protein is CASSLGQYPEAFF.

The genes are TRBV5-8 and TRBJ1-2; the D gene is possibly TRBD1 (5 bases). Trimming cost V 0 bases and J 5 bases, with 14 bases left between them. Germline CDR1 reads SGHTS; CDR2 reads YDEGEE. There are 15 residues in the CDR3. The CDR3: CASSLGGADTYGYTF. The CDR3 DNA reads as TGTGCCAGCAGCTTGGGAGGGGCGGACACTTATGGCTACACCTTC.

J is TRBJ1-1 and V is TRBV5-5, with D tentatively TRBD1 (6 bases). Germline V gives CDR1 SGHKS, CDR2 YYEKEE (reference sequence). The CDR3 sequence is 14 residues long. The V end lost 4 bases, the J end lost 5 bases, and 15 bases lay between the germline ends. CDR3 sequence: CASSADSLGTEAFF. The CDR3 nucleotides read TGTGCCAGCAGCGCGGACAGCTTAGGTACTGAAGCTTTCTTT.

The chain carries TRBV9 and TRBJ1-5, with D unclear. The CDR3 sequence is 13 residues long. V dropped 0 bases and J dropped 6 bases, with 7 bases sitting between them. In germline, CDR1 is SGDLS, CDR2 YYNGEE. The chain's CDR3 is CASSVGMGQPQHF. The CDR3 DNA follows: TGTGCCAGCAGCGTAGGAATGGGTCAGCCCCAGCATTTT. Looking up the rest from reference TRBV9 and TRBJ1-5 gives the full variable domain: DSGVTQTPKHLITATGQRVTLRCSPRSGDLSVYWYQQSLDQGLQFLIQYYNGEERAKGNILERFSAQQFPDLHSELNLSSLELGDSALYFCASSVGMGQPQHFGDGTRLSIL.

The chain uses TRBV27 and TRBJ2-5; D ambiguous. Germline V gene sequence: CDR1 MNHEY, CDR2 SMNVEV (reference sequence). Trimming took off 5 bases at V and 5 bases at J, with 12 bases between the two ends. The CDR3 extends over 13 amino acids. This CDR3 is CASSPSRLETQYF. CDR3 nucleotides: TGTGCCAGCAGTCCCTCCAGACTGGAGACCCAGTACTTC.

This chain connects TRBV7-6 to TRBJ1-5, with D maybe TRBD1 (5 bases). The ends were cut back, 1 base at V and 3 bases at J, with 10 bases in the middle. Germline V gene lookup returns CDR1 SGHVS and CDR2 FNYEAQ. The CDR3 is made up of 15 amino acids. The CDR3 nucleotides are TGTGCCAGCAGCTTAGATCCGGGGACCAATCAGCCCCAGCATTTT. Protein product: CASSLDPGTNQPQHF. Full variable domain (rest looked up from reference TRBV7-6 and TRBJ1-5): GAGVSQSPRYKVTKRGQDVALRCDPISGHVSLYWYRQALGQGPEFLTYFNYEAQQDKSGLPNDRFSAERPEGSISTLTIQRTEQRDSAMYRCASSLDPGTNQPQHFGDGTRLSIL.

This rearrangement joins TRBV11-2 to TRBJ2-7; D possibly corresponds to TRBD2 (5 bases). The V gene's germline CDR1 is SGHAT and CDR2 FQNNGV. The CDR3 loop spans 14 amino acids. V was cut by 1 base and J by 6 bases, with 13 bases left in between. In DNA, the CDR3 is TGTGCCAGCAGCTTAGGGCTAGCTAGTCCCGAGCAGTACTTC. Amino acid sequence: CASSLGLASPEQYF.

The chain recombines TRBV7-2 with TRBJ2-7; 10 bases agree with TRBD1. The CDR3 contains 15 residues. The germline CDR1 and CDR2 sequences are SGHTA and FQGNSA. V lost 1 base to trimming and J lost 3 bases; unmatched junction nucleotides: 3. CDR3: CASSLVWDRGYEQYF. DNA of the CDR3: TGTGCCAGCAGCTTAGTGTGGGACAGGGGCTACGAGCAGTACTTC.

The rearrangement uses TRBV29-1 and TRBJ2-4; D gene uncertain. Trimming took 0 bases from V and 6 from J, leaving 15 bases between them. The CDR3 contains 15 residues. Per germline, CDR1 SQVTM and CDR2 ANQGSEA. The CDR3 nucleotides are TGCAGCGTTGAAGATCCGAAGGGTCGGAGAAACATTCAGTACTTC. This codes for CSVEDPKGRRNIQYF.

The J gene is TRBJ1-1, the V gene TRBV28; no firm D call. CDR1 is MDHEN and CDR2 is SYDVKM in the germline V gene. V gave up 4 bases and J gave up 4 bases, with 13 bases separating them. This CDR3 region has 14 residues. CDR3 protein: CASSWPDGSTEAFF. The CDR3 DNA reads TGTGCCAGCAGTTGGCCAGACGGGAGCACTGAAGCTTTCTTT.

The CDR3 nucleotides are TGTGCCAGCTCACCACGATTCGAGTCCTACAATGAGCAGTTCTTC. It is translated as CASSPRFESYNEQFF. This chain joins TRBV18 and TRBJ2-1, with D hard to call. This CDR3 region has 15 residues. The V end lost 1 base, the J end lost 1 base, and 8 bases lay between the germline ends. Per germline, CDR1 KGHSH and CDR2 LQKENI.

This sequence joins TRBV7-9 and TRBJ1-4, with D perhaps matching TRBD1 (5 bases). CDR3 length: 15 residues. V was clipped by 1 base and J by 7 bases, with 13 bases between them. Per germline, CDR1 SEHNR and CDR2 FQNEAQ (reference sequence). The CDR3 sequence is CASSLVTGGGEKLFF. CDR3 bases: TGTGCCAGCAGCTTAGTAACGGGGGGAGGTGAAAAACTGTTTTTT.

In DNA form, the CDR3 reads TGTGCCAGCACTACAGGGGCATCCCTTCTCCCCCAGCATTTT. It is translated as CASTTGASLLPQHF. The V call is TRBV28, the J call TRBJ1-5, with 7 bases matching TRBD1. J gave up 10 bases and V 7 bases, and 13 bases lay outside the gene matches. This CDR3 region has 14 residues. Germline V gives CDR1 MDHEN, CDR2 SYDVKM.

The chain uses TRBV7-2 and TRBJ2-7, with unresolved D. The length of the CDR3 is 15 residues. Per germline, CDR1 SGHTA and CDR2 FQGNSA. The V gene lost 0 bases and the J gene lost 4 bases, with 13 bases spanning the gap. CDR3 nucleotide sequence: TGTGCCAGCAGCTTAGCGAGAACAGACTTATACGAGCAGTACTTC. Its protein product is CASSLARTDLYEQYF.